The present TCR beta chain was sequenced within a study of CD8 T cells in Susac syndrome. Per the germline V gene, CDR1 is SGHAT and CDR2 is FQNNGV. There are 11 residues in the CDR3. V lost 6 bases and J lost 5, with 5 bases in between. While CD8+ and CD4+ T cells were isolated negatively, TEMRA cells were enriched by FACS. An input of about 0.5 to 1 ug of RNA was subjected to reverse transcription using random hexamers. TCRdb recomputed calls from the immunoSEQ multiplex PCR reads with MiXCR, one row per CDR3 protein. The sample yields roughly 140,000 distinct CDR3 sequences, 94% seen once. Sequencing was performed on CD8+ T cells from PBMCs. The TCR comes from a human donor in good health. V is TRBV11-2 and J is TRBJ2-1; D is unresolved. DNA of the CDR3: TGTGCCAGCAGTCACCACAATGAGCAGTTCTTC. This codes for CASSHHNEQFF.